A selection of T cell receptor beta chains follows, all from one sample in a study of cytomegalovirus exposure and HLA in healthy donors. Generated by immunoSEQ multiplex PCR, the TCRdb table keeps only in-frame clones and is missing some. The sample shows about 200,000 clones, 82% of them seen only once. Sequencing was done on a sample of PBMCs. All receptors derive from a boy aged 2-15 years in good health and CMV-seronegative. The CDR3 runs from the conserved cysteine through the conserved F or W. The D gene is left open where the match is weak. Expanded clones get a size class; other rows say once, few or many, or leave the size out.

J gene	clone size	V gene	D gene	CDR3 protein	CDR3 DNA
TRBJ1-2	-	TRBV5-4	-	CASFLTNAALLNYGYTF	TGTGCCAGCTTCCTAACGAACGCCGCCCTATTGAACTATGGCTACACCTTC
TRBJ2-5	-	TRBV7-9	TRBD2	CASSLLREGETQYF	TGTGCCAGCAGCCTGCTCAGGGAGGGAGAGACCCAGTACTTC
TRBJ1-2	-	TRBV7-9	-	CASSFFTGYGYTF	TGTGCCAGCAGCTTTTTCACGGGCTATGGCTACACCTTC
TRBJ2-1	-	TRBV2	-	CASSSLNEQFF	TGTGCCAGCAGTTCCCTTAATGAGCAGTTCTTC
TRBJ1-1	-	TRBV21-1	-	CASSSQGKAFF	TGTGCCAGCAGCTCCCAGGGGAAAGCTTTCTTT
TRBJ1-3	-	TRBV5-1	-	CASSLLQGSGNTIYF	TGCGCCAGCAGCTTACTACAGGGATCGGGAAACACCATATATTTT
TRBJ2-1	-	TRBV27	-	CASSFVRYNEQFF	TGTGCCAGCAGTTTCGTCAGGTACAATGAGCAGTTCTTC
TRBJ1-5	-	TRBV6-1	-	CASRVQIGGGEPQHF	TGTGCCAGCAGGGTCCAAATAGGCGGGGGTGAACCCCAGCATTTT
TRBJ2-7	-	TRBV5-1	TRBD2	CASSLGLAYSGSYEQYF	TGCGCCAGCAGCTTGGGACTAGCGTACTCGGGCTCCTACGAGCAGTACTTC
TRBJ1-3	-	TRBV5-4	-	CASSRRETGNTIYF	TGTGCCAGCAGCAGGCGGGAAACTGGAAACACCATATATTTT
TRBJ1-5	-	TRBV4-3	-	CASSQDPNQPQHF	TGCGCCAGCAGCCAAGACCCGAATCAGCCCCAGCATTTT
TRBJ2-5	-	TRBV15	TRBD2	CATSRPSSGVETQYF	TGTGCCACCAGCAGGCCTAGTAGCGGGGTCGAGACCCAGTACTTC
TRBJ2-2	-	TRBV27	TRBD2	CASSLYRSTSGGFYGELFF	TGTGCCAGCAGTTTATACCGCTCGACTAGCGGGGGGTTTTACGGGGAGCTGTTTTTT
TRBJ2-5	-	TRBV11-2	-	CARGGDTQYF	TGTGCCAGAGGGGGGGATACCCAGTACTTC
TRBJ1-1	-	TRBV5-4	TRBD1	CASSFDRGYTEAFF	TGTGCCAGCAGCTTCGACAGGGGATACACTGAAGCTTTCTTT
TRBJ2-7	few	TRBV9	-	CASSAPGKIKHEQYF	TGTGCCAGCAGTGCACCCGGGAAAATAAAGCACGAGCAGTACTTC
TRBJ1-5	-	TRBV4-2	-	CASSHYLRGQEGNQPQHF	TGTGCCAGCAGCCACTATCTGCGGGGGCAAGAGGGGAATCAGCCCCAGCATTTT
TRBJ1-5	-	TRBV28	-	CASSLSRWGGGTNQPQHF	TGTGCCAGCAGTTTATCTCGTTGGGGTGGGGGGACTAATCAGCCCCAGCATTTT
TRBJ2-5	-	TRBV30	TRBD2	CASQSGTSGGGTQYF	TGTGCCTCCCAATCCGGGACTAGCGGGGGAGGGACCCAGTACTTC
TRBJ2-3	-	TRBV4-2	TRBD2	CASSRSGTSGGAADTQYF	TGTGCCAGCAGCCGATCCGGGACTAGCGGGGGGGCTGCAGATACGCAGTATTTT
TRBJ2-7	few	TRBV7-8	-	CASSLDRATYEQYF	TGTGCCAGCAGCTTAGACAGGGCAACCTACGAGCAGTACTTC
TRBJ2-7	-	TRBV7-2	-	CASSLDQYEQYF	TGTGCCAGCAGCTTAGACCAGTACGAGCAGTACTTC
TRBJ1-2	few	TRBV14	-	CASSWTANYGYTF	TGTGCCAGCAGCTGGACAGCCAACTATGGCTACACCTTC
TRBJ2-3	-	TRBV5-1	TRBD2	CASSWSLAGGSTDTQYF	TGCGCCAGCAGCTGGAGTCTAGCGGGGGGTAGCACAGATACGCAGTATTTT
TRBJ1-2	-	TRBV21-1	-	CASSTRQGASYGYTF	TGTGCCAGCAGCACTCGACAGGGGGCTAGCTATGGCTACACCTTC
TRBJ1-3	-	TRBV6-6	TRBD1	CASSSVTGSGNTIYF	TGTGCCAGCAGTTCTGTGACAGGGTCTGGAAACACCATATATTTT
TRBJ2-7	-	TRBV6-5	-	CASRHRQVSSYEQYF	TGTGCCAGCAGACATAGACAGGTCTCATCCTACGAGCAGTACTTC
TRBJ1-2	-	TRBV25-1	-	CASSGRGKAYGYTF	TGTGCCAGCAGTGGGCGGGGAAAGGCTTATGGCTACACCTTC
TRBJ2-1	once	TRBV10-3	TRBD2	CAISLGTSGVWYEQFF	TGTGCCATCAGCTTAGGGACTAGCGGGGTTTGGTATGAGCAGTTCTTC
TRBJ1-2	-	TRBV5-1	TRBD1	CASSTDRERGYTF	TGCGCCAGCAGCACGGACAGGGAGCGAGGCTACACCTTC
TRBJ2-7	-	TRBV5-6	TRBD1	CASSWGQGAVGYEQYF	TGTGCCAGCAGCTGGGGACAGGGGGCGGTCGGATACGAGCAGTACTTC